The clone carrying this TCR beta chain came up once. This entry belongs to a study of PD-L1 blockade in urothelial cancer. Across the study: Of prior chemotherapy regimens, patients had received between 0 and 3. At 6 weeks and at 3 weeks (second dose) after treatment start, blood was analyzed.

The templates were synthetic TCR analogs, and they were spiked into each PCR. Assay: immunoSEQ multiplex PCR; the TCRdb copy retains only in-frame clones and omits some. The profile shows around 100,000 clones, under 85% of them singletons. Each individual provided 1 to 8 samples (taken pretreatment and on-treatment). Germline-derived CDR1 and CDR2 are ENHRY and SYGVKD. The CDR3 is 13 amino acids. With 6 bases removed from V and 5 bases from J, the gap between germline ends came to 13 bases. The chain has TRBV10-3 and TRBJ2-5, with D perhaps matching TRBD1 (5 bases). The sequence came from a man in his forties or fifties with urothelial cancer. Source: PBMCs, taken around atezolizumab (anti-PD-L1) treatment. The CDR3 region has the DNA TGTGCCATCAGCCCAGGGTTAGAGGAGACCCAGTACTTC. Its translation is CAISPGLEETQYF.